This TCR beta chain was documented in a study of radiation and T cells in renal cell carcinoma. V was clipped by 1 base and J by 2 bases; unmatched bases: 2. The CDR3 has 15 amino acids. The germline CDR1 and CDR2 sequences are MGHRA and YSYEKL. General study findings and limits: Top tumor clonotypes rose in blood 2 weeks post-radiation, then contracted.

On this clone: Its antigen is currently unknown.

Time point meaning: blood 4 weeks post-SBRT, at nephrectomy. Treatment here: 15 Gy SBRT to primary tumor, nephrectomy 4 weeks later. Produced via immunoSEQ multiplex PCR; TCRdb's table is partial and in-frame only. Of just over 95,000 clones in the sample, 65% to 90% were seen once. The rearrangement links TRBV4-1 to TRBJ2-3; 8 nucleotides line up with TRBD2. Here the sequenced sample was blood, taken from a patient whose treatment included radiotherapy and nephrectomy. This receptor was taken from a man aged 60 to 69 with renal cell carcinoma. CDR3 coding DNA: TGCGCCAGCAGCCAAGGGACTAGCTACACAGATACGCAGTATTTT. Its translation is CASSQGTSYTDTQYF.